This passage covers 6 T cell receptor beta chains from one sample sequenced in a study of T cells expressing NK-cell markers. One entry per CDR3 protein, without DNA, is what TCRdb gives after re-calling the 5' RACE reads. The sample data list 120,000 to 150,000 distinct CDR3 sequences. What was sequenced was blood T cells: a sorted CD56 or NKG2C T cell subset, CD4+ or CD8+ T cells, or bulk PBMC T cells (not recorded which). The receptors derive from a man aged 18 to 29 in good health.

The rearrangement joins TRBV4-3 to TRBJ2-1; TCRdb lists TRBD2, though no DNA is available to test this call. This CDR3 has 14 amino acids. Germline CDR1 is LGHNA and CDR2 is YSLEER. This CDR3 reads CASRPTSGYNEQFF.

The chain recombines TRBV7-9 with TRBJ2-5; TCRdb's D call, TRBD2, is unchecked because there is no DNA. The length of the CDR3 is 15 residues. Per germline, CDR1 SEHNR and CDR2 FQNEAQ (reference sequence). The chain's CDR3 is CASSLPTGTSGTQYF.

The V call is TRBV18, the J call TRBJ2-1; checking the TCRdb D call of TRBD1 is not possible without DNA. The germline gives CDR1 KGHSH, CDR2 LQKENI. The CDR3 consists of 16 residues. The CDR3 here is CASSPTVGGGYNEQFF.

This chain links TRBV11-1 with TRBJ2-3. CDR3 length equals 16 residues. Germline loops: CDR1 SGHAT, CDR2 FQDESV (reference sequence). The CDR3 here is CASSLMNGAHTDTQYF.

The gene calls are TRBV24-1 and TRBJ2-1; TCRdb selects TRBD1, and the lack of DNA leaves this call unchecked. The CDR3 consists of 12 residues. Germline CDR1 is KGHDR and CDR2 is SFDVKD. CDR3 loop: CATRQGVGEQFF.

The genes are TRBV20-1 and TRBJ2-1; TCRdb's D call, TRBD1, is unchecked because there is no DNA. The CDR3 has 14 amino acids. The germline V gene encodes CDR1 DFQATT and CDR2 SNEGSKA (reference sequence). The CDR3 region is CSATDREDRNEQFF.